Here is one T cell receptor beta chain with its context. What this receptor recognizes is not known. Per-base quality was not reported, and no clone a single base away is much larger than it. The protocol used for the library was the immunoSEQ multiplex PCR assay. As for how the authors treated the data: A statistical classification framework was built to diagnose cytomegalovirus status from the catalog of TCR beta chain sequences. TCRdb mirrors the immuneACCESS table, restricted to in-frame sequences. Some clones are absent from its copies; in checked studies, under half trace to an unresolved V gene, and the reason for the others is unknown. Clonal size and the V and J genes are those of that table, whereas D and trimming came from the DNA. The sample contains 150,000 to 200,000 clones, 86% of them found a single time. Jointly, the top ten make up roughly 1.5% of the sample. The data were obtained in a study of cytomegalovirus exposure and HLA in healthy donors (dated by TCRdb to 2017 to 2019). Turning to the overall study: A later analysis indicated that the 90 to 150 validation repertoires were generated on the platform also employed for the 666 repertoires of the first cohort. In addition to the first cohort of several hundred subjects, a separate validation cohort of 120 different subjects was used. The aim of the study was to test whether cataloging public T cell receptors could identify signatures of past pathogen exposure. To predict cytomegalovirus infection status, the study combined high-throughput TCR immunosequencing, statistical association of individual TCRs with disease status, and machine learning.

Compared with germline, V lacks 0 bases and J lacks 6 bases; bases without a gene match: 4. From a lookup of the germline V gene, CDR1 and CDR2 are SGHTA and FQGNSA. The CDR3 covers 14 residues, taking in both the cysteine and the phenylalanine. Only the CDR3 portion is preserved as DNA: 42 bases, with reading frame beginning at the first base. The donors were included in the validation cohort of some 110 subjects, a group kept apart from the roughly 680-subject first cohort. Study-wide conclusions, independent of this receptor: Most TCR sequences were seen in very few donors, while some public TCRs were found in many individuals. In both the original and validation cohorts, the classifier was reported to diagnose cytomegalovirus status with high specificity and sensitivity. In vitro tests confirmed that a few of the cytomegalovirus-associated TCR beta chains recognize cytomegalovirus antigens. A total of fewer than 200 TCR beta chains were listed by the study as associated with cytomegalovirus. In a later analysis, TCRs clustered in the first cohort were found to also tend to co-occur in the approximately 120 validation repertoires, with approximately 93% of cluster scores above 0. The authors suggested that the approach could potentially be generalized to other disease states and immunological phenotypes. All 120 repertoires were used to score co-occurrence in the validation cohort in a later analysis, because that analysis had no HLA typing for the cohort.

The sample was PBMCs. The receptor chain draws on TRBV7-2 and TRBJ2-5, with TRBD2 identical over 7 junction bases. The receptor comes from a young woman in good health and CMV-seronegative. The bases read TGTGCCAGCAGCTTAGCGGGGGGGGTGAAGACCCAGTACTTC. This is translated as CASSLAGGVKTQYF.